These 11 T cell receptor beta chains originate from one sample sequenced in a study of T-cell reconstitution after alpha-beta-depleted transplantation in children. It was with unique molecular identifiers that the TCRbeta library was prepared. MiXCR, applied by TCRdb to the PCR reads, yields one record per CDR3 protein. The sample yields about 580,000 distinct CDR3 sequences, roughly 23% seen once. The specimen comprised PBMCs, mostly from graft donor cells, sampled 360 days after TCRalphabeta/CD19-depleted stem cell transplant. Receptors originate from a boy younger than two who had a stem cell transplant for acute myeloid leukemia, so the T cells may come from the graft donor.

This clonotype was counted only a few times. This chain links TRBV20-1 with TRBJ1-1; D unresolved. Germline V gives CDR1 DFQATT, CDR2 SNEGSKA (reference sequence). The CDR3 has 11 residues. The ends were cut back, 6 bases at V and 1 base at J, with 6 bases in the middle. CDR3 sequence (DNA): TGCAGTGCGGTTGAGAACACTGAAGCTTTCTTT. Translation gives CSAVENTEAFF.

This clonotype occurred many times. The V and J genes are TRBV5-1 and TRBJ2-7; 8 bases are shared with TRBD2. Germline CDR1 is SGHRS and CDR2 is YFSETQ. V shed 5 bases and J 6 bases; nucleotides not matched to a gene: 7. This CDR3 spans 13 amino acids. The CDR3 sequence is CASRDSGAPEQYF. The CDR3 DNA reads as TGCGCCAGCAGGGATAGCGGGGCCCCCGAGCAGTACTTC.

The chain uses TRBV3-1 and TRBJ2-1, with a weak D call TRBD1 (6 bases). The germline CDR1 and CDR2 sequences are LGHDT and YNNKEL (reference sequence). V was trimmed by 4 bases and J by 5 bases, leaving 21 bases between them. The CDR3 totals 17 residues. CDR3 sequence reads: CASSPDPINRENNEQFF. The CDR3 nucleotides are TGTGCCAGCAGCCCCGATCCGATAAACAGGGAGAACAATGAGCAGTTCTTC.

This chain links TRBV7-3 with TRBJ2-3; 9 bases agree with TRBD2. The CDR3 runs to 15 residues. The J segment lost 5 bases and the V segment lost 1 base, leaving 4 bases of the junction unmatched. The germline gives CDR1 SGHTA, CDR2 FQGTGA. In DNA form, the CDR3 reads TGTGCCAGCAGCTTAAAGGCGGGGGGGCGAGATACGCAGTATTTT. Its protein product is CASSLKAGGRDTQYF.

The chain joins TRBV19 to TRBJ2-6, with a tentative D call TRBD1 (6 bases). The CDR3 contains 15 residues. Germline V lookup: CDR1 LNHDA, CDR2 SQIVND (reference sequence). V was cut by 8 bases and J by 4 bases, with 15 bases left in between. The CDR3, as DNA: TGTGCCAGTTACCAAACTACAGGGGGGGCCAACGTCCTGACTTTC. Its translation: CASYQTTGGANVLTF.

Here the CDR3 reads CASSETLAGGSYEQYF. The CDR3, as DNA: TGTGCCAGCAGTGAGACCTTAGCGGGGGGCTCCTACGAGCAGTACTTC. V is TRBV12-3 or TRBV12-4 and J is TRBJ2-7; 10 bases match TRBD2. Trimming cost V 5 bases and J 0 bases; bases outside gene matches: 7. This CDR3 is built from 16 residues.

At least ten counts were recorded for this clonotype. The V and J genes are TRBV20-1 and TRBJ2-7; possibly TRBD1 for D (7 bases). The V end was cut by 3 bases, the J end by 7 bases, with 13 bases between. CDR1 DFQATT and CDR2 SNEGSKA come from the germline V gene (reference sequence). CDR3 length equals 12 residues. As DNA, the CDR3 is TGCAGTGCTAGGGAGGGGGCGCGGGAGCAGTACTTC. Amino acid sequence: CSAREGAREQYF.

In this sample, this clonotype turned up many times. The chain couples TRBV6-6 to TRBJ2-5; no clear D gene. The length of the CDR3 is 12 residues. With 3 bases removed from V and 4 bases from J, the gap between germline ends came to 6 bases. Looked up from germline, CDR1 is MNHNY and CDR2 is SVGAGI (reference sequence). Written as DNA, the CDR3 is TGTGCCAGCAGTTATTTGACAGAGACCCAGTACTTC. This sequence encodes CASSYLTETQYF.

The DNA for the CDR3 is TGTGCCACCAGTGTATCCAGCACAGATACGCAGTATTTT. Translating gives CATSVSSTDTQYF. The rearrangement uses TRBV24-1 and TRBJ2-3; no clear D gene. CDR3 length: 13 residues. With 5 bases removed from V and 0 bases from J, the gap between germline ends came to 5 bases. The germline gives CDR1 KGHDR, CDR2 SFDVKD.

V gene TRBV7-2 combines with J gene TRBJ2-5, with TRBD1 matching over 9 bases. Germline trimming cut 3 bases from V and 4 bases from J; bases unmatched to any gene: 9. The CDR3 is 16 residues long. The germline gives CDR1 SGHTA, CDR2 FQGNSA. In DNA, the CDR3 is TGTGCCAGCAGCTTTACCGGGGACAGGGTGGGAGAGACCCAGTACTTC. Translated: CASSFTGDRVGETQYF. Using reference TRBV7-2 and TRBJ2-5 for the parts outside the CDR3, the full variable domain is GAGVSQSPSNKVTEKGKDVELRCDPISGHTALYWYRQSLGQGLEFLIYFQGNSAPDKSGLPSDRFSAERTGGSVSTLTIQRTQQEDSAVYLCASSFTGDRVGETQYFGPGTRLLVL.

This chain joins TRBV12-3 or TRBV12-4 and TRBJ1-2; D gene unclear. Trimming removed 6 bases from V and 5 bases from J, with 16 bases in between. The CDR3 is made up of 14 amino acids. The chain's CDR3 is CASSSRNGKYGYTF. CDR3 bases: TGTGCCAGCAGCTCTAGAAACGGCAAATATGGCTACACCTTC.